These T cell receptor beta chains were read from a single sample in a study of post-analysis software for immune sequencing data. TCRdb ran MiXCR on the PCR reads and lists one entry per CDR3 protein. The sample lists a few hundred thousand distinct CDR3 sequences, about 39% occurring once. Material for sequencing was blood. The source of these receptors is a girl aged 2 to 10 with multiple sclerosis. Both conserved end residues are part of each CDR3. The D gene is left open where the match is weak. Expanded clones are given a class, and other clones once, few, many or no size at all.

TGTGCCAGCAGCTCCCAAGGAATCTCCTCGGAGGCTTTCTTT | CASSSQGISSEAFF | TRBJ1-1 | 14 | NA | NA | TRBV7-2
TGCGGCAGCAGCGAGGGGACAGCCTACAATGAGCAGTTCTTC | CGSSEGTAYNEQFF | TRBJ2-1 | 14 | NA | TRBD1 | TRBV5-1
TGCAGCGTTTTGGGACAGTCCTACGAGCAGTACTTC | CSVLGQSYEQYF | TRBJ2-7 | 12 | NA | TRBD1 | TRBV29-1
TGTGCCAGCAGTTCAGAACTAGCGGGAGCCAATGAGCAGTTCTTC | CASSSELAGANEQFF | TRBJ2-1 | 15 | NA | TRBD2 | TRBV27
TGTGCCAGCAGCAACACCGACCTGGGGAGGCTTCGCCGGCAGTACTTC | CASSNTDLGRLRRQYF | TRBJ2-7 | 16 | few | NA | TRBV12-3/TRBV12-4
TGTGCCAGCAGTGAACTAGCGGGATTCAATGAGCAGTACTTC | CASSELAGFNEQYF | TRBJ2-7 | 14 | NA | TRBD2 | TRBV2
TGCGCCAGCAGCTTGGGGTTAGCGGGAGAAAGCACAGATACGCAGTATTTT | CASSLGLAGESTDTQYF | TRBJ2-3 | 17 | NA | TRBD2 | TRBV5-1
TGTGCCAGCAAGACAGGCGACTTAGTCAACGAGCAGTACTTC | CASKTGDLVNEQYF | TRBJ2-7 | 14 | few | NA | TRBV28
TGTGCCAGCAGCCCCCTAGCGGGGGGCCTTACAGATACGCAGTATTTT | CASSPLAGGLTDTQYF | TRBJ2-3 | 16 | NA | TRBD2 | TRBV3-1
TGTGCCAGCTCACCAACTCAGGAAATGAGTGAAAAACTGTTTTTT | CASSPTQEMSEKLFF | TRBJ1-4 | 15 | NA | NA | TRBV18
TGTGCCAGCAGCCAAGGTGCAGCGGGAGGACTCAATGAGCAGTTCTTC | CASSQGAAGGLNEQFF | TRBJ2-1 | 16 | NA | TRBD2 | TRBV3-1
TGTGCCAGCAGCCAAGATCCGGTAGCGGGGGGAGTCTCCTACGAGCAGTACTTC | CASSQDPVAGGVSYEQYF | TRBJ2-7 | 18 | once | TRBD2 | TRBV4-2
TGTGCCAGCAGCCACATGGGTGAAAAACTGTTTTTT | CASSHMGEKLFF | TRBJ1-4 | 12 | NA | NA | TRBV11-2
TGTGCCAGCAGAGACATCCGGGACAGTCCCTACGAGCAGTACTTC | CASRDIRDSPYEQYF | TRBJ2-7 | 15 | NA | TRBD1 | TRBV6-5
TGTGCCAGCAGCTCAAGCGGGAGGCCGTACTTC | CASSSSGRPYF | TRBJ2-5 | 11 | few | TRBD2 | TRBV7-2
TGTGCCAGCAGTCCGGGGGTAGGCGGGAGGAACTACGAGCAGTACTTC | CASSPGVGGRNYEQYF | TRBJ2-7 | 16 | NA | TRBD2 | TRBV5-6
TGTGCCAGCAGTTTCAGGGAGCGGTCTGGGGCCAACGTCCTGACTTTC | CASSFRERSGANVLTF | TRBJ2-6 | 16 | few | NA | TRBV12-3/TRBV12-4
TGCAGTGCCCCTTACGACGGGACAGCGGCCTACGACTATGGCTACACCTTC | CSAPYDGTAAYDYGYTF | TRBJ1-2 | 17 | NA | TRBD1 | TRBV20-1
TGTGCCATCACACGGGAGGGAGGGACAGATACGCAGTATTTT | CAITREGGTDTQYF | TRBJ2-3 | 14 | few | TRBD2 | TRBV10-3
TGCAGTGCTAGGCTAGACAGGGAACGTTATGGCTACACCTTC | CSARLDRERYGYTF | TRBJ1-2 | 14 | few | TRBD1 | TRBV20-1
TGCAGTGCTCTGACGGCGAGCTCCTATAATTCACCCCTCCACTTT | CSALTASSYNSPLHF | TRBJ1-6 | 15 | few | NA | TRBV20-1
TGTGCCAGCAGCTCCCCCCGACTGGTCTACGAGCAGTACTTC | CASSSPRLVYEQYF | TRBJ2-7 | 14 | NA | NA | TRBV7-2
TGCGCCAGCAATCGGGACTTAAAAGAGACCCAGTACTTC | CASNRDLKETQYF | TRBJ2-5 | 13 | few | NA | TRBV5-1
TGTGCTAGCAGCTTAGGGTCGGGTGGTGAGCAGTTCTTC | CASSLGSGGEQFF | TRBJ2-1 | 13 | NA | NA | TRBV7-7
TGTGCCAGCAGCCGACAGGGCCTTGGGGCCCAGTACTTC | CASSRQGLGAQYF | TRBJ2-5 | 13 | NA | TRBD1 | TRBV14
TGTGCCAGCAGCTTAGCCCGGACTAACAATGAGCAGTTCTTC | CASSLARTNNEQFF | TRBJ2-1 | 14 | few | NA | TRBV7-2
TGTGCCAGCAGCCAAGGGATGTCACCCCTCCACTTT | CASSQGMSPLHF | TRBJ1-6 | 12 | few | NA | TRBV3-1
TGTGCCAGCAGCGCAGATCACCATGGCTACACCTTC | CASSADHHGYTF | TRBJ1-2 | 12 | NA | NA | TRBV2
TGTGCCAGCAGTCGTATTCCGGCAGGGACGAACACCGGGGAGCTGTTTTTT | CASSRIPAGTNTGELFF | TRBJ2-2 | 17 | few | NA | TRBV5-5
TGTGCCAGCAGCCGGGACACCACAGATACGCAGTATTTT | CASSRDTTDTQYF | TRBJ2-3 | 13 | NA | NA | TRBV7-2
TGTGCCAGCAGCTTAGGGACAGGGTCCTACGTGCAGTACTTC | CASSLGTGSYVQYF | TRBJ2-7 | 14 | NA | TRBD1 | TRBV7-2
TGTGCCAGCAGTCCCCCACAGGAGAAGAACACTGAAGCTTTCTTT | CASSPPQEKNTEAFF | TRBJ1-1 | 15 | NA | NA | TRBV28
TGTGCCAGCAGCCGAATATCTAGCGGGGGAATCCAAGAGACCCAGTTCTTC | CASSRISSGGIQETQFF | TRBJ2-1 | 17 | NA | TRBD2 | TRBV3-1
TGCAGCGTTGGCAAACTCCAAGAGACCCAGTACTTC | CSVGKLQETQYF | TRBJ2-5 | 12 | few | NA | TRBV29-1
TGTGCCAGCAGTCCTGACAGGGACTATGGCTACACCTTC | CASSPDRDYGYTF | TRBJ1-2 | 13 | many | TRBD1 | TRBV18
TGTGCCAGCAGCGTAGAAGGGAATACAGGGCTGGACGAGCAGTACTTC | CASSVEGNTGLDEQYF | TRBJ2-7 | 16 | few | NA | TRBV9
TGTGCCATCAGTGACCTGCTAGATACGCAGTATTTT | CAISDLLDTQYF | TRBJ2-3 | 12 | few | NA | TRBV10-3
TGTGCCAGCAGTCCCCAGGGGGCGGACGGCTACACCTTC | CASSPQGADGYTF | TRBJ1-2 | 13 | NA | TRBD1 | TRBV6-5
TGCAGCTTTGTGACTAGCCAAGAGACCCAGTACTTC | CSFVTSQETQYF | TRBJ2-5 | 12 | NA | NA | TRBV29-1
TGCAGTGCTATCCTGCAGGCCGGGGCCCAAGAGACCCAGTACTTC | CSAILQAGAQETQYF | TRBJ2-5 | 15 | few | NA | TRBV20-1
TGTGCCAGTATACCGGACAGGACGCGCTACGAGCAGTACTTC | CASIPDRTRYEQYF | TRBJ2-7 | 14 | NA | TRBD1 | TRBV28
TGTGCCAGCAGCCAAGAACCAGGGAGGAGCTACGAGCAGTACTTC | CASSQEPGRSYEQYF | TRBJ2-7 | 15 | NA | NA | TRBV14
TGTGCCAGCAACTGGCAGGGGGCAGGGGAGACCCAGTACTTC | CASNWQGAGETQYF | TRBJ2-5 | 14 | many | TRBD1 | TRBV28
TGTGCCAGCAGTCCCACCACTAGCAGGCCAGATACGCAGTATTTT | CASSPTTSRPDTQYF | TRBJ2-3 | 15 | NA | NA | TRBV28
TGCAGCGTTGAAGTGTTCGGCCCCTGGGGCGGCAATGAGCAGTTCTTC | CSVEVFGPWGGNEQFF | TRBJ2-1 | 16 | NA | NA | TRBV29-1
TGTGCCAGCATCCCCTGGAGCGGAAGCTCCTACGAGCAGTACTTC | CASIPWSGSSYEQYF | TRBJ2-7 | 15 | NA | NA | TRBV7-2
TGTGCCTGGAGTGGGAAGGGCAATCAGCCCCAGCATTTT | CAWSGKGNQPQHF | TRBJ1-5 | 13 | many | NA | TRBV30
TGCAGCGTTGAAGGGGAATTGAGGTTTAGTAGTAGCCCTGGAAACACCATATATTTT | CSVEGELRFSSSPGNTIYF | TRBJ1-3 | 19 | once | NA | TRBV29-1